The 4 T cell receptor beta chains given below trace back to one sample, sequenced in a study of cytomegalovirus exposure and HLA in healthy donors. The PCR was carried out with 60 Vbeta primers and 13 Jbeta primers. Using immunoSEQ multiplex PCR, the repertoire was profiled, and TCRdb retains in-frame clones only, with some absent. The table records about 76,000 clones, under 80% of them present only once. Sequencing was done on a sample of PBMCs. The receptor source for this set is a male donor in good health and CMV-seropositive.

For this clone: At one end the junction does not follow the germline gene, possibly because of a read error. The rearrangement joins TRBV6-5 to TRBJ2-2, with D possibly matching TRBD1 (6 bases). In germline, CDR1 is MNHEY, CDR2 SVGAGI. The CDR3 has 15 amino acids. The CDR3 sequence is CASLPGHANIGELFF. Here the CDR3 DNA reads TGTGCCAGCCTGCCGGGACATGCGAACATCGGGGAGCTGTTTTTT.

In DNA, the CDR3 is TGTGCCAGCAGTCATGGACAGGGCGATGGCTACACCTTC. This codes for CASSHGQGDGYTF. The chain carries TRBV6-6 and TRBJ1-2; 8 positions match TRBD1. Looked up from germline, CDR1 is MNHNY and CDR2 is SVGAGI (reference sequence). The CDR3 contains 13 residues. The V and J ends lost 5 bases and 6 bases, in that order; junction bases with no gene match: 5.

The chain is built from TRBV11-2 and TRBJ1-1, with no clear D. Germline CDR1 SGHAT, CDR2 FQNNGV. With 1 base removed from V and 4 bases from J, the gap between germline ends came to 10 bases. The length of the CDR3 is 14 residues. The CDR3 coding sequence is TGTGCCAGCAGCTTAGTAACGCAGGTCACTGAAGCTTTCTTT. Its translation: CASSLVTQVTEAFF.

The V and J genes are TRBV6-6 and TRBJ2-1; 16 bases agree with TRBD2. The V segment lost 4 bases and the J segment 10 bases; nucleotides outside the gene matches: 4. The CDR3 contains 15 residues. Looked up from germline, CDR1 is MNHNY and CDR2 is SVGAGI (reference sequence). CDR3 sequence: CASSFGTSGRAEQFF. The CDR3 DNA sequence: TGTGCCAGCAGTTTCGGGACTAGCGGGAGGGCAGAGCAGTTCTTC.